The subject of this entry is one T cell receptor (beta chain). This entry belongs to a study of blood T cell repertoires in COVID-19. Profiled with immunoSEQ multiplex PCR; TCRdb holds only in-frame clones, not every one. The sample carries 200,000 to 250,000 clones, 85% to 90% recorded once. The CDR3 contains 13 residues. Germline V CDR1 and CDR2: SNHLY, FYNNEI. J was trimmed by 5 bases and V by 5 bases; bases with no gene match: 3. This rearrangement joins TRBV2 to TRBJ2-3, with 8 bases that match TRBD2. Material for sequencing was peripheral blood. This TCR was sampled from a woman aged 45-60 years with COVID-19, enrolled during active disease. The DNA for the CDR3 is TGTGCCAGCAGTCGGACTAGCCGAGATACGCAGTATTTT. It is translated as CASSRTSRDTQYF.